Shown below are 27 T cell receptor beta chains from a single sample sequenced in a study of shared clonotypes between healthy human individuals. The naive CD8 subset, CD45RO-negative cells positively selected for CCR7, excluded terminally differentiated effector memory CD45RA+ cells. Generated by immunoSEQ multiplex PCR, the TCRdb table keeps only in-frame clones and is missing some. The sample consists of over 2 million clones, about 95% of them appearing once. Sequencing input: naive CD8+ T cells sorted from blood. The receptors derive from a man between 18 and 29 years old in good health.

The chain uses TRBV23-1 and TRBJ2-1, with D maybe TRBD2 (5 bases). TRBV23-1 is given ORF status, its function remaining uncertain. CDR3 size: 14 residues. Trimming took off 7 bases at V and 5 bases at J, with 15 bases between the two ends. The CDR3 region has the DNA TGCGCCAGCAAATGGTGGGCGCGGGACAATGAGCAGTTCTTC. As protein: CASKWWARDNEQFF.

The V gene is TRBV7-9, the J gene TRBJ2-1; D gene ambiguous. Deletions cut 2 bases from V and 5 bases from J, with 7 bases between. CDR3 length equals 13 residues. Germline assignment: CDR1 SEHNR and CDR2 FQNEAQ (reference sequence). For the CDR3, the DNA is TGTGCCAGCAGCTTAATTGGTCACAATGAGCAGTTCTTC. Translating it yields CASSLIGHNEQFF.

The chain has TRBV9 and TRBJ2-3, with TRBD2 identical over 9 bases. CDR3 size: 16 residues. Unmatched junction bases numbered 6, after V lost 2 bases and J lost 2 bases. CDR1 and CDR2 (germline): SGDLS, YYNGEE. DNA for the CDR3: TGTGCCAGCAGCGTGGGACTAGCATCTCTCACAGATACGCAGTATTTT. Translation gives CASSVGLASLTDTQYF.

The V and J genes are TRBV19 and TRBJ1-2; D gene unclear. Germline CDR1 and CDR2: LNHDA and SQIVND (reference sequence). The CDR3 is made up of 15 amino acids. Trimming took 8 bases from V and 3 from J, leaving 19 bases between them. Written as DNA, the CDR3 is TGTGCCAGTGTCCCCACGAATGACGGCGACTATGGCTACACCTTC. Translating it yields CASVPTNDGDYGYTF.

This clone was detected once. The gene calls are TRBV5-5 and TRBJ2-7; the match to TRBD1 covers 11 bases. The germline V gene encodes CDR1 SGHKS and CDR2 YYEKEE (reference sequence). The V and J ends lost 2 bases and 2 bases, in that order; junction bases with no gene match: 3. The CDR3 loop spans 15 amino acids. The CDR3 sequence: CASSFRGQGAYEQYF. As DNA, the CDR3 is TGTGCCAGCAGCTTTCGGGGACAGGGGGCCTACGAGCAGTACTTC.

V and J are TRBV4-1 and TRBJ2-1; 7 nucleotides line up with TRBD1. CDR3 length: 16 amino acids. V was clipped by 3 bases and J by 2 bases; unmatched bases: 7. Germline V gene data show CDR1 as MGHRA and CDR2 as YSYEKL. CDR3 sequence: CASSHLQTGPYNEQFF. CDR3 DNA sequence: TGCGCCAGCAGCCACCTTCAGACAGGGCCCTACAATGAGCAGTTCTTC.

The chain links TRBV2 to TRBJ1-2; weak D call: TRBD1 (5 bases). CDR1 and CDR2 (germline): SNHLY, FYNNEI. This CDR3 spans 15 amino acids. Trimming stripped 3 bases from V and 4 bases from J, with 15 bases between. This CDR3 reads CASSETRDGPYGYTF. The CDR3 coding sequence is TGTGCCAGCAGTGAGACCCGGGACGGACCCTATGGCTACACCTTC.

This clone appeared once. CDR3 sequence reads: CSVWTREETQYF. The CDR3 bases are TGCAGCGTTTGGACCCGGGAGGAGACCCAGTACTTC. The chain joins TRBV29-1 to TRBJ2-5, with D possibly matching TRBD2 (6 bases). Trimming took off 5 bases at V and 5 bases at J, with 12 bases between the two ends. CDR1 is SQVTM, CDR2 ANQGSEA, per germline. The CDR3 has 12 residues. Full variable domain (remainder filled in from reference TRBV29-1 and TRBJ2-5): SAVISQKPSRDICQRGTSLTIQCQVDSQVTMMFWYRQQPGQSLTLIATANQGSEATYESGFVIDKFPISRPNLTFSTLTVSNMSPEDSSIYLCSVWTREETQYFGPGTRLLVL.

The chain links TRBV5-4 to TRBJ2-2; TRBD1 matches 7 bases. Germline trimming cut 10 bases from V and 0 bases from J; bases unmatched to any gene: 3. The CDR3 extends over 13 amino acids. The V gene's germline CDR1 is SGHNT and CDR2 YYREEE (reference sequence). CDR3 in amino acids: CAPGTANTGELFF. CDR3 DNA: TGTGCCCCGGGGACAGCGAACACCGGGGAGCTGTTTTTT.

The chain joins TRBV19 to TRBJ1-1, with D perhaps matching TRBD1 (6 bases). The ends were cut back, 1 base at V and 7 bases at J, with 13 bases in the middle. The CDR3 is 14 amino acids. CDR1 and CDR2 (germline): LNHDA, SQIVND (reference sequence). The CDR3 DNA follows: TGTGCCAGTAGTATAGGAGGCAGGGGCTTTGAAGCTTTCTTT. This encodes CASSIGGRGFEAFF.

The chain employs TRBV11-1 and TRBJ2-1; 7 bases align to TRBD1. The CDR3 totals 18 residues. V lost 3 bases and J lost 4; bases outside the gene matches: 15. Germline lookup yields CDR1 SGHAT and CDR2 FQDESV (reference sequence). CDR3 nucleotide sequence: TGTGCCAGCAGCTTCGCCCAAGGAAGGACAGGCCCGTACAATGAGCAGTTCTTC. Protein: CASSFAQGRTGPYNEQFF.

The V gene is TRBV11-2, the J gene TRBJ2-5; D not certain. Germline V CDR1 and CDR2: SGHAT, FQNNGV. The CDR3 is 15 residues long. V dropped 3 bases and J dropped 2 bases, with 13 bases sitting between them. The DNA of the CDR3 is TGTGCCAGCAGCTTCTTGGGGAAACCACAAGAGACCCAGTACTTC. It encodes CASSFLGKPQETQYF.

The rearrangement links TRBV6-5 to TRBJ2-5; no firm D call. Trimming took off 4 bases at V and 7 bases at J, with 7 bases between the two ends. Germline CDR1 and CDR2: MNHEY and SVGAGI. This CDR3 region has 11 residues. The CDR3 protein is CASSFDTTQYF. The CDR3 DNA follows: TGTGCCAGCAGTTTCGATACGACCCAGTACTTC.

This clone was observed a few times. The CDR3 bases are TGTGCCAGCAGTACAGGGTTGAACACTGAAGCTTTCTTT. Its protein is CASSTGLNTEAFF. The chain recombines TRBV6-5 with TRBJ1-1, with TRBD1 as a possible D gene (6 bases). The CDR3 has 13 residues. V lost 5 bases, J lost 0 bases, and 7 bases lay in between. Looked up from germline, CDR1 is MNHEY and CDR2 is SVGAGI.

The chain has TRBV27 and TRBJ1-5; D ambiguous. Trimming removed 5 bases at V and 5 bases at J, with 13 bases between. Germline values: CDR1 MNHEY, CDR2 SMNVEV (reference sequence). This CDR3 has 14 residues. CDR3 nucleotides: TGTGCCAGCAGTCCCATAGGCGGGGATCAGCCCCAGCATTTT. This translates into CASSPIGGDQPQHF.

The rearrangement joins TRBV2 to TRBJ2-1; D unresolved. V was pared by 1 base and J by 7 bases, with 5 bases between. The germline V gene has CDR1 SNHLY and CDR2 FYNNEI. The CDR3 is made up of 12 amino acids. The DNA of the CDR3 is TGTGCCAGCAGTGAAGGGGGAAATGAGCAGTTCTTC. Its protein product is CASSEGGNEQFF.

This chain joins TRBV28 and TRBJ1-1, with D unclear. The CDR3 covers 13 residues. V lost 3 bases and J 3 bases, leaving 8 bases between the germline ends. Germline assignment: CDR1 MDHEN and CDR2 SYDVKM. This CDR3 is CASSFSGYTEAFF. The CDR3 DNA reads as TGTGCCAGCAGTTTTTCGGGATACACTGAAGCTTTCTTT.

The V gene is TRBV30, the J gene TRBJ1-1; possibly TRBD1 for D (6 bases). In germline, CDR1 is GTSNPN, CDR2 SVGIG (reference sequence). The CDR3 runs to 13 residues. V was trimmed by 4 bases and J by 1 base, leaving 10 bases between them. The CDR3: CAWNSRGNTEAFF. The CDR3 DNA is TGTGCCTGGAATAGCAGGGGGAACACTGAAGCTTTCTTT. Full variable domain (remainder filled in from reference TRBV30 and TRBJ1-1): SQTIHQWPATLVQPVGSPLSLECTVEGTSNPNLYWYRQAAGRGLQLLFYSVGIGQISSEVPQNLSASRPQDRQFILSSKKLLLSDSGFYLCAWNSRGNTEAFFGQGTRLTVV.

The J gene is TRBJ1-2, the V gene TRBV14; 12 positions agree with TRBD1. This CDR3 comprises 16 residues. Germline values: CDR1 SGHDN, CDR2 FVKESK. V lost 0 bases to trimming and J lost 4 bases; unmatched junction nucleotides: 3. CDR3 amino acids: CASSQEGQGAIYGYTF. CDR3 sequence (DNA): TGTGCCAGCAGCCAAGAGGGACAGGGGGCAATCTATGGCTACACCTTC.

J is TRBJ2-7 and V is TRBV4-1; TRBD1 matches at 7 bases. The trim removed 4 bases at V and 3 bases at J, leaving 6 bases unmatched. In germline, CDR1 is MGHRA, CDR2 YSYEKL. The CDR3 contains 14 residues. As DNA, the CDR3 is TGCGCCAGCAGCCTCGGACAGGCAAACTACGAGCAGTACTTC. It is translated as CASSLGQANYEQYF.

This chain joins TRBV11-2 and TRBJ2-5, with D perhaps assigned TRBD1 or TRBD2 (6 bases each). Between the trimmed V and J ends, which lost 5 bases and 5 bases, there was a span of 15 bases. CDR3 length: 14 residues. Germline values: CDR1 SGHAT, CDR2 FQNNGV. CDR3 in amino acids: CASSPFWGAETQYF. CDR3 bases: TGTGCCAGCAGCCCCTTTTGGGGGGCGGAGACCCAGTACTTC.

The genes are TRBV19 and TRBJ1-5; D is undetermined. This CDR3 region has 16 residues. V lost 1 base to trimming and J lost 2 bases, with 12 bases between them. CDR1 LNHDA and CDR2 SQIVND come from the germline V gene (reference sequence). The CDR3 DNA follows: TGTGCCAGTAGTATAGGCGCGGGTGAGGGCAATCAGCCCCAGCATTTT. Translation gives CASSIGAGEGNQPQHF. Drawing the rest from reference TRBV19 and TRBJ1-5, the complete variable domain is DGGITQSPKYLFRKEGQNVTLSCEQNLNHDAMYWYRQDPGQGLRLIYYSQIVNDFQKGDIAEGYSVSREKKESFPLTVTSAQKNPTAFYLCASSIGAGEGNQPQHFGDGTRLSIL.

The V and J genes are TRBV28 and TRBJ2-3; 9 bases match TRBD1. In germline, CDR1 is MDHEN, CDR2 SYDVKM. The CDR3 totals 16 residues. The V and J ends lost 3 bases and 1 base, in that order; junction bases with no gene match: 5. CDR3 residues: CASSFTGGSGTDTQYF. Written as DNA, the CDR3 is TGTGCCAGCAGTTTCACAGGGGGCTCGGGCACAGATACGCAGTATTTT.

Comment on this clone: The sample holds other DNA sequences that translate to the same CDR3. This sequence joins TRBV11-2 and TRBJ2-7; 7 bases are a match to TRBD1. The V segment lost 5 bases and the J segment 2 bases; nucleotides outside the gene matches: 3. This CDR3 contains 13 residues. CDR1 and CDR2 (germline): SGHAT, FQNNGV. Written as DNA, the CDR3 is TGTGCCAGCAGCCCTGGGACAGCCTACGAGCAGTACTTC. It yields the protein CASSPGTAYEQYF.

The chain has TRBV25-1 and TRBJ2-3; 7 nucleotides match TRBD1. CDR1 MGHDK and CDR2 SYGVNS come from the germline V gene. This CDR3 has 18 residues. The V gene end was trimmed by 3 bases and the J gene end by 1 base; junction bases not matched to a gene: 13. Here the CDR3 reads CASSEPNFGQVGTDTQYF. The CDR3 region has the DNA TGTGCCAGCAGTGAGCCAAACTTTGGACAGGTTGGCACAGATACGCAGTATTTT. Filled out from reference TRBV25-1 and TRBJ2-3, the complete variable domain reads EADIYQTPRYLVIGTGKKITLECSQTMGHDKMYWYQQDPGMELHLIHYSYGVNSTEKGDLSSESTVSRIRTEHFPLTLESARPSHTSQYLCASSEPNFGQVGTDTQYFGPGTRLTVL.

The DNA of the CDR3 is TGTGCCATCAGTCAGACAGAAACCTACGAGCAGTACTTC. Its translation is CAISQTETYEQYF. The chain employs TRBV10-3 and TRBJ2-7; a weak D match, TRBD1 (5 bases). The CDR3 runs 13 residues. CDR1 is ENHRY and CDR2 is SYGVKD in the germline V gene. Trimming took off 5 bases at V and 2 bases at J, with 10 bases between the two ends.

The chain recombines TRBV19 with TRBJ1-1; the match to TRBD1 covers 7 bases. CDR3 length: 14 amino acids. Trimming removed 5 bases from V and 1 base from J; junction bases left unmatched: 4. Germline-derived CDR1 and CDR2 are LNHDA and SQIVND (reference sequence). The CDR3: CASSVGTANTEAFF. In DNA, the CDR3 is TGTGCCAGTAGTGTCGGGACAGCGAACACTGAAGCTTTCTTT.